These 12 T cell receptor beta chains were all obtained from the same sample, sequenced in a study of T cell changes during pregnancy in multiple sclerosis. TCRdb's copy holds only in-frame clones and misses some; the assay was immunoSEQ multiplex PCR. The sample has fewer than 50,000 clones; approximately 90% are singletons. The sequencing here drew on CD4+ T cells from peripheral blood mononuclear cells, taken in the third trimester of pregnancy. These receptors were taken from a female donor with multiple sclerosis, enrolled in a pregnancy study.

CDR3 nucleotides: TGTGCCAGCAGTATCACTGGGCAGGGCTACAATGAGCAGTTCTTC. It yields the protein CASSITGQGYNEQFF. The chain carries TRBV2 and TRBJ2-1; the D gene is possibly TRBD1 (5 bases). Germline V lookup: CDR1 SNHLY, CDR2 FYNNEI. The CDR3 runs to 15 residues. Trimming cost V 5 bases and J 3 bases, with 14 bases left between them.

V and J are TRBV6-1 and TRBJ1-4; D call uncertain. Germline V gene data show CDR1 as MNHNS and CDR2 as SASEGT. Trimming pared 4 bases from V and 10 bases from J, leaving 10 bases between. CDR3 length: 12 amino acids. This chain's CDR3 is CASSVEEGKLFF. The CDR3 nucleotides read TGTGCCAGCAGTGTAGAGGAGGGAAAACTGTTTTTT.

The V call is TRBV5-1, the J call TRBJ2-7; 11 bases map to TRBD2. Unmatched junction bases numbered 15, after V lost 4 bases and J lost 0 bases. Germline V gene sequence: CDR1 SGHRS, CDR2 YFSETQ. The CDR3 consists of 19 residues. The CDR3 coding sequence is TGCGCCAGCAGCCCCCGGGGGCCCGTAGCGGGAGGGAGCTCCTACGAGCAGTACTTC. It translates to CASSPRGPVAGGSSYEQYF.

The V and J genes are TRBV7-9 and TRBJ2-5; TRBD2 matches 10 bases. CDR3 length: 16 residues. V trimming: 0 bases; J trimming: 5 bases; junction bases outside the gene matches: 6. CDR1 is SEHNR and CDR2 is FQNEAQ in the germline V gene (reference sequence). The CDR3 nucleotides are TGTGCCAGCAGCTTAGCGTCTAGCGGGAGAGGGGAGACCCAGTACTTC. This translates into CASSLASSGRGETQYF.

The V call is TRBV10-3, the J call TRBJ1-1; TRBD1 matches 7 bases. CDR3 length: 16 amino acids. V was pared by 7 bases and J by 1 base, with 12 bases of the junction left unmatched. Germline loops: CDR1 ENHRY, CDR2 SYGVKD. The CDR3 sequence: CAITNIRQGENTEAFF. CDR3 DNA: TGTGCCATCACCAACATCCGACAGGGTGAGAACACTGAAGCTTTCTTT.

On this clone itself: The sample contains more than one DNA sequence encoding this CDR3. The chain uses TRBV5-1 and TRBJ2-5; no reliable D call. Germline-derived CDR1 and CDR2 are SGHRS and YFSETQ. With 4 bases removed from V and 1 base from J, the gap between germline ends came to 5 bases. This CDR3 is built from 12 residues. In nucleotides, the CDR3 is TGCGCCAGCAGCCCCTCCCAAGAGACCCAGTACTTC. Translation: CASSPSQETQYF. Using reference TRBV5-1 and TRBJ2-5 for the parts outside the CDR3, the full variable domain is KAGVTQTPRYLIKTRGQQVTLSCSPISGHRSVSWYQQTPGQGLQFLFEYFSETQRNKGNFPGRFSGRQFSNSRSEMNVSTLELGDSALYLCASSPSQETQYFGPGTRLLVL.

The chain links TRBV28 to TRBJ2-4; a weak D match, TRBD2 (5 bases). Trimming removed 5 bases from V and 3 bases from J, with 20 bases in between. The length of the CDR3 is 17 residues. Germline values: CDR1 MDHEN, CDR2 SYDVKM. CDR3 in DNA: TGTGCCAGCAGTCCCACTCGGGAAACGGGGTTCAAAAACATTCAGTACTTC. Its translation: CASSPTRETGFKNIQYF.

This clone counts as medium-sized. The genes are TRBV19 and TRBJ2-5; no clear D. The CDR3 is 12 amino acids. Germline V CDR1 and CDR2: LNHDA, SQIVND (reference sequence). Trimming shortened V by 6 bases and J by 4 bases, and 9 bases separated the two germline ends. Here the CDR3 DNA reads TGTGCCAGTAGACAGTCCGGAGAGACCCAGTACTTC. It specifies CASRQSGETQYF. Complete variable domain (other parts from reference TRBV19 and TRBJ2-5): DGGITQSPKYLFRKEGQNVTLSCEQNLNHDAMYWYRQDPGQGLRLIYYSQIVNDFQKGDIAEGYSVSREKKESFPLTVTSAQKNPTAFYLCASRQSGETQYFGPGTRLLVL.

V is TRBV13 and J is TRBJ2-6, with 8 bases fitting TRBD1. V gave up 6 bases and J gave up 1 base; unmatched junction bases: 11. The CDR3 is 18 amino acids. Germline-derived CDR1 and CDR2 are PRHDT and FYEKMQ (reference sequence). The CDR3 nucleotides read TGTGCCAGCAGTTACCTCCGGGACAGGCAATCTGGGGCCAACGTCCTGACTTTC. Protein product: CASSYLRDRQSGANVLTF. Variable domain in full (rest from reference TRBV13 and TRBJ2-6): AAGVIQSPRHLIKEKRETATLKCYPIPRHDTVYWYQQGPGQDPQFLISFYEKMQSDKGSIPDRFSAQQFSDYHSELNMSSLELGDSALYFCASSYLRDRQSGANVLTFGAGSRLTVL.

This chain links TRBV5-6 with TRBJ2-7; D not resolved. In germline, CDR1 is SGHDT, CDR2 YYEEEE. Deletions cut 4 bases from V and 6 bases from J, with 17 bases between. The CDR3 extends over 14 amino acids. This CDR3 is CASSPLKRLGEQYF. In nucleotides, the CDR3 is TGTGCCAGCAGCCCCCTGAAGAGACTTGGCGAGCAGTACTTC.

This chain connects TRBV10-3 to TRBJ2-3, with D possibly TRBD1 on 5 matching bases. The germline V gene encodes CDR1 ENHRY and CDR2 SYGVKD. The CDR3 loop spans 12 amino acids. Deletions cut 7 bases from V and 2 bases from J, with 7 bases between. Here the CDR3 reads CAITGNTDTQYF. The CDR3 DNA reads TGTGCCATCACAGGGAACACAGATACGCAGTATTTT.

CDR3 protein: CASSSTVQETQYF. CDR3 DNA: TGTGCCAGCAGTTCGACAGTCCAAGAGACCCAGTACTTC. The chain employs TRBV5-4 and TRBJ2-5, with D tentatively TRBD1 (5 bases). The germline V gene has CDR1 SGHNT and CDR2 YYREEE (reference sequence). V was pared by 5 bases and J by 1 base, with 9 bases between. The CDR3 contains 13 residues.